Listed here are 24 T cell receptor beta chains from one sample, sequenced in a study of CD8+ T cells in alopecia areata. RNA was extracted and reverse transcribed into cDNA as the sequencing template. Using immunoSEQ multiplex PCR, the repertoire was profiled, and TCRdb retains in-frame clones only, with some absent. The profile shows about 130,000 clones, roughly 54% of them singletons. Sequenced here: CD4+ T cells sorted from blood, sampled at week 0. The receptors were sampled from a human donor with alopecia areata.

CDR3 nucleotide sequence: TGTGCCAGCAGTTCGGGACCCATCTACGAGCAGTACTTC. It encodes CASSSGPIYEQYF. The chain links TRBV28 to TRBJ2-7; tentatively, D is TRBD1 or TRBD2 (5 bases each). Germline loops: CDR1 MDHEN, CDR2 SYDVKM. This CDR3 region has 13 residues. Trimming shortened V by 4 bases and J by 3 bases, and 10 bases separated the two germline ends.

The chain has TRBV7-9 and TRBJ2-7, with a tentative D call TRBD1 (6 bases). The V and J ends lost 8 bases and 4 bases respectively, with 24 bases between them. This CDR3 spans 16 amino acids. Germline lookup yields CDR1 SEHNR and CDR2 FQNEAQ (reference sequence). The CDR3 DNA follows: TGTGCCAGCGTTAGAGGTGTAGGACAGAATGGATACGAGCAGTACTTC. It yields the protein CASVRGVGQNGYEQYF.

This clone came up a few times. This chain links TRBV10-3 with TRBJ2-7, with no clear D. V gave up 5 bases and J gave up 6 bases, with 11 bases separating them. Germline V CDR1 and CDR2: ENHRY, SYGVKD. The length of the CDR3 is 12 residues. The CDR3 region is CAISRTPGEQYF. The CDR3 DNA sequence: TGTGCCATCAGTCGGACCCCAGGCGAGCAGTACTTC.

This clone came up a few times. The CDR3 DNA is TGTGCCAGCAGCCCTTGGGGGCTGGACTCTGGAAACACCATATATTTT. Encoded protein: CASSPWGLDSGNTIYF. V is TRBV2 and J is TRBJ1-3; tentative D call: TRBD1 (6 bases). V dropped 6 bases and J dropped 0 bases, with 15 bases sitting between them. The length of the CDR3 is 16 residues. The germline V gene encodes CDR1 SNHLY and CDR2 FYNNEI.

CDR3 loop: CASSLGSLSTDTQYF. CDR3 DNA: TGTGCCAGCAGTTTGGGGTCCCTTAGCACAGATACGCAGTATTTT. The J gene is TRBJ2-3, the V gene TRBV7-7; D not resolved. The CDR3 covers 15 residues. Germline V gene sequence: CDR1 SSHAT, CDR2 FNYEAQ (reference sequence). V was trimmed by 6 bases and J by 0 bases, leaving 13 bases between them.

The chain carries TRBV29-1 and TRBJ1-1; D call uncertain. Germline V lookup: CDR1 SQVTM, CDR2 ANQGSEA. Trimming stripped 3 bases from V and 1 base from J, with 12 bases between. The CDR3 has 14 residues. CDR3: CSVETRLANTEAFF. The CDR3 DNA is TGCAGCGTTGAGACCAGACTAGCGAACACTGAAGCTTTCTTT.

This CDR3 reads CAIRGQGMRGYEQYF. The CDR3 nucleotides are TGTGCCATCAGAGGACAGGGGATGCGGGGCTACGAGCAGTACTTC. The chain couples TRBV10-3 to TRBJ2-7; 9 bases are shared with TRBD1. The trim removed 6 bases at V and 3 bases at J, leaving 9 bases unmatched. The CDR3 has 15 amino acids. Germline assignment: CDR1 ENHRY and CDR2 SYGVKD.

This clone was seen once. V and J are TRBV18 and TRBJ1-4; the D is unclear. The V gene lost 0 bases and the J gene lost 8 bases, with 4 bases spanning the gap. The germline V gene encodes CDR1 KGHSH and CDR2 LQKENI. The CDR3 runs 12 residues. The CDR3 bases are TGTGCCAGCTCACCACCGGACGAAAAACTGTTTTTT. Amino acids: CASSPPDEKLFF.

The gene calls are TRBV7-2 and TRBJ2-7, with a tentative D call TRBD2 (5 bases). V shed 0 bases and J shed 7 bases, with 16 bases lying between them. This CDR3 is built from 15 residues. Germline loops: CDR1 SGHTA, CDR2 FQGNSA. The CDR3 here is CASSLALDGGLEQYF. The CDR3, as DNA: TGTGCCAGCAGCTTAGCCCTGGACGGAGGTCTGGAGCAGTACTTC.

A few counts support this clone. As DNA, the CDR3 is TGTGCCTGGAGTCGTACGGGACAGCTGAACACTGAAGCTTTCTTT. Translated: CAWSRTGQLNTEAFF. The chain recombines TRBV30 with TRBJ1-1, with 7 bases that match TRBD1. J gave up 0 bases and V 2 bases, and 6 bases lay outside the gene matches. Germline assignment: CDR1 GTSNPN and CDR2 SVGIG (reference sequence). The CDR3 loop spans 15 amino acids.

This clone turned up a few times. The chain carries TRBV28 and TRBJ2-7; no clear D. Germline V CDR1 and CDR2: MDHEN, SYDVKM. Trimming took off 5 bases at V and 1 base at J, with 9 bases between the two ends. CDR3 length: 13 amino acids. CDR3 nucleotides: TGTGCCAGCAGTCGTACAGAGTCCTACGAGCAGTACTTC. It translates to CASSRTESYEQYF.

The V and J genes are TRBV21-1 and TRBJ2-7; the DNA was not compared with TRBD1, the D call given in the table. TRBV21-1 counts as a pseudogene. The CDR3 spans 16 residues. CDR3 in amino acids: CASSPQVRGLGREQYF. The CDR3 DNA sequence: TGTGCCAGCAGCCCCCAGGTGAGGGGGCTTGGACGCGAGCAGTACTTC.

This clone was recorded once. V is TRBV27 and J is TRBJ2-2, with a weak D call TRBD2 (5 bases). This CDR3 is 18 amino acids long. Germline V lookup: CDR1 MNHEY, CDR2 SMNVEV (reference sequence). V gave up 5 bases and J gave up 4 bases, with 23 bases separating them. The CDR3, as DNA: TGTGCCAGCAGTCCAAACCGGGGTTTTACGGGATCCACCGGGGAGCTGTTTTTT. It is translated as CASSPNRGFTGSTGELFF.

The chain is built from TRBV29-1 and TRBJ2-1, with 9 bases fitting TRBD2. CDR3 size: 13 residues. V shed 3 bases and J 4 bases; nucleotides not matched to a gene: 1. Germline V lookup: CDR1 SQVTM, CDR2 ANQGSEA. The CDR3 region has the DNA TGCAGCGTTGAGCGGGAGGGATACAATGAGCAGTTCTTC. This translates into CSVEREGYNEQFF.

V gene TRBV13 combines with J gene TRBJ2-6; D ambiguous. CDR1 and CDR2 from the germline V gene are PRHDT and FYEKMQ (reference sequence). Trimming took 7 bases from V and 0 from J, leaving 13 bases between them. This CDR3 spans 16 amino acids. CDR3 nucleotides: TGTGCCAGCACCCAAGTGGCGAGCTCTGGGGCCAACGTCCTGACTTTC. It codes for CASTQVASSGANVLTF.

The chain uses TRBV7-2 and TRBJ2-5; D is perhaps TRBD1 (6 bases). The CDR3 consists of 13 residues. Trimming left V 5 bases short and J 2 bases short, with 9 bases between. Germline V lookup: CDR1 SGHTA, CDR2 FQGNSA. The CDR3 spells CASSPRGQETQYF. The DNA for the CDR3 is TGTGCCAGCAGCCCCAGGGGTCAAGAGACCCAGTACTTC.

Comment on this clone: Distinct nucleotide sequences in the sample also encode this CDR3. V usage is TRBV30 and J usage is TRBJ2-7; D gene unclear. Trimming cost V 0 bases and J 3 bases, with 3 bases left between them. CDR3 length equals 11 residues. The germline CDR1 and CDR2 sequences are GTSNPN and SVGIG (reference sequence). The CDR3 region has the DNA TGTGCCTGGAGTGTAGGCTACGAGCAGTACTTC. Translation: CAWSVGYEQYF.

This clone has only one observation. The chain has TRBV10-3 and TRBJ2-7; a weak D match, TRBD2 (5 bases). CDR3 length: 14 amino acids. V was pared by 0 bases and J by 3 bases, with 9 bases between. CDR1 ENHRY and CDR2 SYGVKD come from the germline V gene. For the CDR3, the DNA is TGTGCCATCAGTGAGTCGACCGGGGACTACGAGCAGTACTTC. It translates to CAISESTGDYEQYF.

The CDR3 spells CASSRGLAVYNEQFF. The DNA of the CDR3 is TGTGCCAGTAGTCGAGGACTAGCTGTCTACAATGAGCAGTTCTTC. The J gene is TRBJ2-1, the V gene TRBV19; the match to TRBD2 covers 8 bases. Germline CDR1 is LNHDA and CDR2 is SQIVND (reference sequence). The trim removed 5 bases at V and 3 bases at J, leaving 6 bases unmatched. The CDR3 spans 15 residues.

The chain recombines TRBV5-1 with TRBJ2-1; D perhaps matches TRBD2 (6 bases). This CDR3 has 15 amino acids. Germline V gene sequence: CDR1 SGHRS, CDR2 YFSETQ. Trimming left V 2 bases short and J 5 bases short, with 14 bases between. CDR3 in DNA: TGCGCCAGCAGCTTCAGTCCGGGGGTCGACAATGAGCAGTTCTTC. Amino acid sequence: CASSFSPGVDNEQFF.

This clone was detected a few times. This chain joins TRBV6-5 and TRBJ2-7, with 11 bases aligning to TRBD1. The CDR3 runs 15 residues. The germline gives CDR1 MNHEY, CDR2 SVGAGI. V shed 6 bases and J 2 bases; nucleotides not matched to a gene: 6. CDR3 sequence (DNA): TGTGCCAGCAGGAGGACAGGGGGCCCTCCCTACGAGCAGTACTTC. As protein: CASRRTGGPPYEQYF.

About this clone itself: This specimen includes other DNA sequences encoding the same CDR3. The chain combines TRBV9 with TRBJ1-4, with 8 bases aligning to TRBD1. V was pared by 2 bases and J by 4 bases, with 4 bases of the junction left unmatched. The CDR3 runs 15 residues. Germline assignment: CDR1 SGDLS and CDR2 YYNGEE. The chain's CDR3 is CASSVGTGVNEKLFF. The DNA of the CDR3 is TGTGCCAGCAGCGTCGGGACAGGTGTTAATGAAAAACTGTTTTTT.

This clone was seen a few times. The chain is built from TRBV6-5 and TRBJ1-1; 8 nucleotides align to TRBD1. Trimming took 8 bases from V and 1 from J; bases not matched to a gene: 0. Germline loops: CDR1 MNHEY, CDR2 SVGAGI. The CDR3 totals 12 residues. The CDR3: CASGTGNTEAFF. CDR3 nucleotide sequence: TGTGCCAGCGGGACAGGGAACACTGAAGCTTTCTTT.

This chain uses TRBV7-9 with TRBJ1-2; D may be TRBD1 (6 bases). The CDR3 is 15 amino acids. The V end was cut by 5 bases, the J end by 4 bases, with 17 bases between. CDR1 and CDR2 from the germline V gene are SEHNR and FQNEAQ (reference sequence). The CDR3 protein is CASSQTGPGGYGYTF. Here the CDR3 DNA reads TGTGCCAGCAGCCAAACAGGGCCGGGAGGCTATGGCTACACCTTC.